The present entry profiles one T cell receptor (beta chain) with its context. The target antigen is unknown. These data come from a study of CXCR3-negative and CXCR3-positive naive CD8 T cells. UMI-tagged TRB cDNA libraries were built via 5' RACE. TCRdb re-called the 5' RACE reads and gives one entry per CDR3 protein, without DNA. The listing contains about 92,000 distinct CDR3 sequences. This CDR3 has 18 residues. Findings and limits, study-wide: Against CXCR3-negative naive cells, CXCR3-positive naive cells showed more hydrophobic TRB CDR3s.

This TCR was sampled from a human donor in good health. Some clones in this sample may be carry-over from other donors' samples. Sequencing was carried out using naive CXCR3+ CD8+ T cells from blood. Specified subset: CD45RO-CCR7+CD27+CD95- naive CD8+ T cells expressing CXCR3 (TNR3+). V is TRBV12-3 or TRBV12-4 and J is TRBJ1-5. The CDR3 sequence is CASSSNSIIGGKHQPQHF.